This entry describes one TCR beta chain. The data stem from a study of blood T cell repertoires in COVID-19. About the study: Collection of acute and convalescent COVID-19 samples took place in the United States, Italy and Spain. T cells, B-cell-depleted T cells, or PBMCs supplied cDNA or gDNA.

TCRdb's copy holds only in-frame clones and misses some; the assay was immunoSEQ multiplex PCR. The table lists about 370,000 clones, 75% to 90% of them singletons. Recruitment covered 25 or so US areas and drew participants whose ages spanned roughly 18 to 100 years. CDR1 and CDR2 (germline): SGHNT, YYREEE (reference sequence). This CDR3 has 14 residues. V shed 3 bases and J shed 3 bases, with 13 bases lying between them. The sequence was collected from a man aged 18 to 30 who had recovered from COVID-19. The rearrangement links TRBV5-4 to TRBJ2-7; tentative D call: TRBD2 (6 bases). What was sequenced was PBMCs or T cells enriched from blood (not recorded which). CDR3 in DNA: TGTGCCAGCAGCTCGGGACTTACTATCTACGAGCAGTACTTC. Protein sequence: CASSSGLTIYEQYF.